The present entry profiles one T cell receptor beta chain with its context. As yet, its antigen is unknown. Here the CDR3 omits its conserved ending phenylalanine or tryptophan, so a read error is the likely source. The limits of the CDR3 on the DNA are not certain, so only TCRdb's listed CDR3 is given. The data stem from a study of beta chain features in type 1 diabetes. Looked up from germline, CDR1 is MDHEN and CDR2 is SYDVKM. The CDR3 spans 15 residues, counting both ends. Study-wide findings and caveats: The VDJ junctions of type 1 diabetes patients carried fewer insertions and more deletions.

Investigators reverse transcribed all isolated RNA, so they sequenced expressed TCRB transcripts. Assay: immunoSEQ multiplex PCR; the TCRdb copy retains only in-frame clones and omits some. Of just over 600,000 clones listed, around 15% are singletons. V usage is TRBV28 and J usage is TRBJ2-7; the D segment call TRBD2 is taken from the table without a DNA check. Sequenced input: naive CD4+ T cells from blood. This TCR was recovered from a man aged 18 to 35 in good health. CDR3: CASSLGLAGSPTPPQ.